The next 9 T cell receptor beta chains were all read from a single sample in a study of T cell clusters in autoimmune cytopenias. Some 38,000 genome equivalents of blood DNA were amplified for TRB. One tube held mixed TRB-A and TRB-B primer pools for touch-down PCR. From its re-call of the multiplex PCR reads, TCRdb lists each CDR3 protein once, without DNA. Its listing shows more than 9,000 distinct CDR3 sequences. The same specimen was also included in a second study, on T cell repertoires in aging, cancer and after chemotherapy.

Source material: peripheral blood. The receptor set was obtained from a human donor in good health.

V usage is TRBV5-1 and J usage is TRBJ2-6; the TCRdb call, TRBD2, lacks DNA for checking. The CDR3 spans 19 residues. CDR1 and CDR2 from the germline V gene are SGHRS and YFSETQ. The CDR3 reads CASSPDSVGYSVGANVLTF.

In terms of frequency, this clonotype is medium-sized (0.01 to 0.1%). The genes are TRBV6-5 and TRBJ1-2; TCRdb's D call, TRBD1, is unchecked because there is no DNA. From germline, CDR1 is MNHEY and CDR2 SVGAGI. The CDR3 extends over 15 amino acids. The CDR3: CASSYSGQGDYGYTF.

The chain couples TRBV20-1 to TRBJ1-1; TCRdb returns TRBD1, unconfirmable since there is no DNA. This CDR3 comprises 17 residues. CDR1 and CDR2 (germline): DFQATT, SNEGSKA (reference sequence). The CDR3 spells CSARDPFGKQGHTEAFF.

This chain connects TRBV5-6 to TRBJ2-3; with no DNA, the TCRdb D assignment of TRBD2 cannot be verified. CDR3 length: 14 residues. The germline gives CDR1 SGHDT, CDR2 YYEEEE. The CDR3 region is CASSLVGPTDTQYF. Full variable domain (missing parts from reference TRBV5-6 and TRBJ2-3): DAGVTQSPTHLIKTRGQQVTLRCSPKSGHDTVSWYQQALGQGPQFIFQYYEEEERQRGNFPDRFSGHQFPNYSSELNVNALLLGDSALYLCASSLVGPTDTQYFGPGTRLTVL.

Measured by frequency, this clonotype is medium-sized. The chain carries TRBV20-1 and TRBJ1-6; TCRdb's assignment of TRBD1 cannot be checked, as there is no DNA. This CDR3 comprises 15 residues. Germline V gene lookup returns CDR1 DFQATT and CDR2 SNEGSKA (reference sequence). This chain's CDR3 is CSAREPAGGRSPLHF.

CDR3 protein: CASSIVFETDGEQYF. The rearrangement joins TRBV19 to TRBJ2-7. CDR1 and CDR2 from the germline V gene are LNHDA and SQIVND (reference sequence). The CDR3 has 15 residues.

The gene calls are TRBV7-2 and TRBJ2-7; the TCRdb D gene call, TRBD2, has no DNA to confirm it. Germline V gene lookup returns CDR1 SGHTA and CDR2 FQGNSA. The CDR3 runs to 12 residues. This CDR3 reads CASSTDGRSQYF.

The CDR3 is CAIGGGGVSNSPLHF. The V call is TRBV10-3, the J call TRBJ1-6; TCRdb returns TRBD1, unconfirmable since there is no DNA. Germline V CDR1 and CDR2: ENHRY, SYGVKD. The CDR3 is 15 amino acids.

The V call is TRBV28, the J call TRBJ1-5; TCRdb indicates TRBD1, and absent DNA this call remains unverified. Germline assignment: CDR1 MDHEN and CDR2 SYDVKM. This CDR3 spans 15 amino acids. CDR3 sequence: CASSGGRRINQPQHF.